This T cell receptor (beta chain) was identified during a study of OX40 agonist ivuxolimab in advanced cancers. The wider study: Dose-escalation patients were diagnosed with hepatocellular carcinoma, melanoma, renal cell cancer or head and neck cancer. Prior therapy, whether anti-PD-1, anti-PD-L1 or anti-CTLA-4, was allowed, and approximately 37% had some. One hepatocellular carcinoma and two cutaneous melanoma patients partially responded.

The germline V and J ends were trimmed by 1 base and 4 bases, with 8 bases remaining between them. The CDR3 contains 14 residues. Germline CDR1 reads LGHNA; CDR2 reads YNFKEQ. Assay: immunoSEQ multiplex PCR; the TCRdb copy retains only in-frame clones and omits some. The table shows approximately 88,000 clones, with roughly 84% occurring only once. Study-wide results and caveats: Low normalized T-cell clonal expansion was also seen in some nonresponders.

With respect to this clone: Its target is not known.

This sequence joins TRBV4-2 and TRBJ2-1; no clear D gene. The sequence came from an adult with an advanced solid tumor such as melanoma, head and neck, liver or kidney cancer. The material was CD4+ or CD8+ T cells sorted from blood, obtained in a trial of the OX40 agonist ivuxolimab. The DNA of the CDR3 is TGTGCCAGCAGCCAAGTACTACAGTACAATGAGCAGTTCTTC. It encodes CASSQVLQYNEQFF.